The clone carrying this TCR beta chain was seen once. What it binds is unknown. Trimming left V 4 bases short and J 1 base short, with 7 bases between. The CDR3 runs to 13 residues. In germline, CDR1 is SEHNR, CDR2 FQNEAQ (reference sequence). The stimulus was an HIV-1 Gag 15-mer peptide pool, about 1 ug/peptide/mL. CD40L-negative CD69-negative CD45RO-high memory CD4+ T cells were sorted as populations depleted of antigen-responding cells. The data are from a study of persistence of HIV-infected CD4 T cells. The libraries were made with immunoSEQ version 4 in survey mode. The repertoire was sequenced with immunoSEQ multiplex PCR; TCRdb's copy has only in-frame clones and lacks some. The table has about 36,000 clones, about 85% seen once.

The sequence was collected from an adult with HIV. The donor label of this sample is uncertain. Sequencing used cultured CD4+ T cells from PBMCs, obtained from a patient who received antiretroviral therapy. This sequence joins TRBV7-9 and TRBJ1-1; tentatively, D is TRBD1 (5 bases). CDR3: CASSYTGNTEAFF. In DNA, the CDR3 is TGTGCCAGCAGCTATACAGGGAACACTGAAGCTTTCTTT.